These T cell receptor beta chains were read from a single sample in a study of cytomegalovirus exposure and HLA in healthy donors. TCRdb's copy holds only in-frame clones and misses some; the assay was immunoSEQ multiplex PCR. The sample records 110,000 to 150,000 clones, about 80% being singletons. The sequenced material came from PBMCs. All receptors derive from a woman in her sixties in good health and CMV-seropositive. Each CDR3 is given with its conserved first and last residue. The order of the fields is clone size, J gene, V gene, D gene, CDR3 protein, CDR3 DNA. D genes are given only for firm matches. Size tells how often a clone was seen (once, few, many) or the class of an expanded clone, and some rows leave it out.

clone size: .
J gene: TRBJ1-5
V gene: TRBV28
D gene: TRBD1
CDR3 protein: CASTTPLRAGGADQPQHF
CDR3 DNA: TGTGCCAGCACCACTCCCCTCAGGGCAGGGGGCGCCGATCAGCCCCAGCATTTT

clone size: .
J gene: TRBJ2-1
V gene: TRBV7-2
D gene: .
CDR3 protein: CASSQYGDEQFF
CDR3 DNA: TGTGCCAGCAGTCAGTATGGTGATGAGCAGTTCTTC

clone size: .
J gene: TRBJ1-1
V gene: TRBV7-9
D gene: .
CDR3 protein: CASSQGMNTEAFF
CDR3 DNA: TGTGCCAGCAGTCAGGGAATGAACACTGAAGCTTTCTTT

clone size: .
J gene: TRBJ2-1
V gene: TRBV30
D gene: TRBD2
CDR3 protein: CAWSVGRESWGYYNEQFF
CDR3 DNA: TGTGCCTGGAGTGTTGGGCGGGAGTCATGGGGGTACTACAATGAGCAGTTCTTC

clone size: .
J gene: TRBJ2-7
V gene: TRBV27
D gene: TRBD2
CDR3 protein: CASSLQRGYEQYF
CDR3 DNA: TGTGCCAGCAGTCTCCAGCGGGGGTACGAGCAGTACTTC

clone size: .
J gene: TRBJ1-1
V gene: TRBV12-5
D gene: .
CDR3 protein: CASGLGQGPAFF
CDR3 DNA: TGTGCTAGTGGTTTGGGGCAGGGCCCAGCTTTCTTT

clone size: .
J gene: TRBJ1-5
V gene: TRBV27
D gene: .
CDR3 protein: CASRPRTVDQPQHF
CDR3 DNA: TGTGCCAGCAGGCCGAGGACAGTTGATCAGCCCCAGCATTTT

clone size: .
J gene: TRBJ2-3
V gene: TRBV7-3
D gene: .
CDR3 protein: CASSLRGASTDTQYF
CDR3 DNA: TGTGCCAGCAGCTTACGCGGGGCTAGCACAGATACGCAGTATTTT

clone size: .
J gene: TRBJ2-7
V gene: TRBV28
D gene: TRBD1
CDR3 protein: CASSPGGQGAYEQYF
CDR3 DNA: TGTGCCAGCAGTCCCGGGGGACAGGGTGCCTACGAGCAGTACTTC

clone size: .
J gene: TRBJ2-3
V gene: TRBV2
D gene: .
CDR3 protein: CASSEARGLTDTQYF
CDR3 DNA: TGTGCCAGCAGTGAAGCGCGGGGCCTCACAGATACGCAGTATTTT

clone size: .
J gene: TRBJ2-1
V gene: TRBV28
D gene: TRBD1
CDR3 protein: CASSLPPGQGAHNEQFF
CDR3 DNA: TGTGCCAGCAGTTTACCTCCGGGACAGGGTGCGCACAATGAGCAGTTCTTC

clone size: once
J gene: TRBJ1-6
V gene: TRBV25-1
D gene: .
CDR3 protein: CASSARQNSPLHF
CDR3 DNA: TGTGCCAGCAGTGCCAGACAGAATTCACCCCTCCACTTT

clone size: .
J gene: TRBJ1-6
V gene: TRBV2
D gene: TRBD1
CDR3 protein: CASSEIRTGIYNSPLHF
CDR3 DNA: TGTGCCAGCAGTGAAATTCGGACAGGGATCTATAATTCACCCCTCCACTTT

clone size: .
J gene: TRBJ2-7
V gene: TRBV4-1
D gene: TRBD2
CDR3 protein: CASSQDALAGDEQYF
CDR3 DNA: TGCGCCAGCAGCCAAGACGCCCTAGCGGGAGACGAGCAGTACTTC

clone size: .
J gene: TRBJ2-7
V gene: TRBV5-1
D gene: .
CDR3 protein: CASSLPNRVYEQYF
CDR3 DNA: TGCGCCAGCAGTCTGCCAAACAGGGTCTACGAGCAGTACTTC

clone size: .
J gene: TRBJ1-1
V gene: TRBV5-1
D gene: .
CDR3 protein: CASSVRDKNTEAFF
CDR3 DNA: TGCGCCAGCAGCGTCCGGGACAAGAACACTGAAGCTTTCTTT

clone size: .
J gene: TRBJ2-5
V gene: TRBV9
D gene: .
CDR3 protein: CASSVLGNQETQYF
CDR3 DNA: TGTGCCAGCAGCGTCCTCGGGAACCAAGAGACCCAGTACTTC

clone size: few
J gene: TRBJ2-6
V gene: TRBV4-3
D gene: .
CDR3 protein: CASSQDVLRAGANVLTF
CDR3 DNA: TGCGCCAGCAGCCAAGACGTATTGAGAGCGGGGGCCAACGTCCTGACTTTC

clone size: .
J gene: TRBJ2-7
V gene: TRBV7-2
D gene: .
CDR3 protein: CASSSNRVRVDEQYF
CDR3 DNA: TGTGCCAGCAGCTCAAACAGGGTACGAGTTGACGAGCAGTACTTC

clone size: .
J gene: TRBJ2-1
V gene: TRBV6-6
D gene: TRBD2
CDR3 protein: CASSPVVAGIYNEQFF
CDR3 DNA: TGTGCCAGCAGCCCCGTGGTAGCGGGAATCTACAATGAGCAGTTCTTC

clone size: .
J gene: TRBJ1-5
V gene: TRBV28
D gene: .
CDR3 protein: CASSLVANQPQHF
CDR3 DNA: TGTGCCAGCAGTTTAGTGGCCAATCAGCCCCAGCATTTT

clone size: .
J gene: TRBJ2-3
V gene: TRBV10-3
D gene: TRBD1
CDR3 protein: CAISAGGGDTQYF
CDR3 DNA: TGTGCCATCAGTGCAGGGGGCGGCGATACGCAGTATTTT

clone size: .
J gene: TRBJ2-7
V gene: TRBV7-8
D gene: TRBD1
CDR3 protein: CASSLWGTGIYEQYF
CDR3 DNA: TGTGCCAGCAGCTTATGGGGGACAGGGATCTACGAGCAGTACTTC

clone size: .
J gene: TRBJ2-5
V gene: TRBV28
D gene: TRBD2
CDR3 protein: CASTESGRGETQYF
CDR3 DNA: TGTGCCAGCACGGAAAGCGGGAGGGGAGAGACCCAGTACTTC

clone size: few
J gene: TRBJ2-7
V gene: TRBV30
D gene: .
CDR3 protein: CAWESSYEQYF
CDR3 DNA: TGTGCCTGGGAGAGCTCCTACGAGCAGTACTTC

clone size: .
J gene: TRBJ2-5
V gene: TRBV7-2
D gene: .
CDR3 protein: CASSLRGKETQYF
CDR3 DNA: TGTGCCAGCAGCTTGAGGGGGAAAGAGACCCAGTACTTC

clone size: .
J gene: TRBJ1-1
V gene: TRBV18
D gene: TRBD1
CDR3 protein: CASSPGQGNTEAFF
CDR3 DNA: TGTGCCAGCTCACCAGGACAGGGGAACACTGAAGCTTTCTTT

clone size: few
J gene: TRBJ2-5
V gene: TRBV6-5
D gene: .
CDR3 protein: CASSYSQSETQYF
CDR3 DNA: TGTGCCAGCAGTTACTCTCAGTCCGAGACCCAGTACTTC

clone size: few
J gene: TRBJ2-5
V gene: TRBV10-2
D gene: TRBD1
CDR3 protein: CASRRDRAWETQYF
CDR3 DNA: TGCGCCAGCAGGAGAGACAGGGCATGGGAGACCCAGTACTTC

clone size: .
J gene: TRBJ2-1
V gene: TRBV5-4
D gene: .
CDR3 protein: CASSLDGSSYNEQFF
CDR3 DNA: TGTGCCAGCAGCTTGGACGGGTCCTCCTACAATGAGCAGTTCTTC

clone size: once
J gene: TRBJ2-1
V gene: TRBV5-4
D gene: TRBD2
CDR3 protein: CASSFSGRASREQFF
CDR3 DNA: TGTGCCAGCAGCTTTAGCGGGAGGGCCTCCCGTGAGCAGTTCTTC

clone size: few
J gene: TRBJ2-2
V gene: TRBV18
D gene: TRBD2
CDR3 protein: CASSLRGLAGTANTGELFF
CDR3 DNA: TGTGCCAGCTCACTTAGGGGACTAGCGGGCACTGCGAACACCGGGGAGCTGTTTTTT

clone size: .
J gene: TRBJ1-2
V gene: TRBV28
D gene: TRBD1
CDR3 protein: CASRMPGQGNGYTF
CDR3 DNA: TGTGCCAGCAGAATGCCGGGACAGGGCAATGGCTACACCTTC

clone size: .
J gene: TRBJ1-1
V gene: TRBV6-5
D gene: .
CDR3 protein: CASTGTSNTEAFF
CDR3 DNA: TGTGCCAGCACCGGGACTTCGAACACTGAAGCTTTCTTT

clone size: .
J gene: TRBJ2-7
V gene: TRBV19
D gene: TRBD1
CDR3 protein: CASSEGQGLYEQYF
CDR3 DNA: TGTGCCAGTAGTGAGGGACAGGGGTTGTACGAGCAGTACTTC

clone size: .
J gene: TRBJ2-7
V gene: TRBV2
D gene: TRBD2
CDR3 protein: CASGEPRLAGYEQYF
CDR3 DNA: TGTGCCAGCGGAGAACCGCGGCTAGCGGGCTACGAGCAGTACTTC

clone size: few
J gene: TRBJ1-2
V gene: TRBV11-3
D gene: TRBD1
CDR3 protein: CASTPRTGEGYTF
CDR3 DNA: TGTGCCAGCACCCCCCGGACAGGGGAAGGCTACACCTTC

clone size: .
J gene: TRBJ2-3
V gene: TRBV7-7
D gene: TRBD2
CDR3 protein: CASSLRIAGTGKASTDTQYF
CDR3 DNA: TGTGCTAGCAGCTTAAGGATAGCGGGAACGGGAAAGGCTAGCACAGATACGCAGTATTTT

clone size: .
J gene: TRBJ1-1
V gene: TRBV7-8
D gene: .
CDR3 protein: CASSPLDRNTEAFF
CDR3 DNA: TGTGCCAGCAGCCCGCTGGACAGGAACACTGAAGCTTTCTTT

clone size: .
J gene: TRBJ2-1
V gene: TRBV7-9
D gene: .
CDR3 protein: CASSLGGLPSYNEQFF
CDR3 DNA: TGTGCCAGCAGCTTAGGCGGACTACCCTCCTACAATGAGCAGTTCTTC

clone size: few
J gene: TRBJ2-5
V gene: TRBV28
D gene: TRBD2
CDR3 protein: CASIKGRGRETQYF
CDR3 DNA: TGTGCCAGCATTAAAGGGCGGGGGAGGGAGACCCAGTACTTC

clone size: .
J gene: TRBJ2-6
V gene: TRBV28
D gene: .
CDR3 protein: CASSITSGSGGANVLTF
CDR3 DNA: TGTGCCAGCAGTATCACTTCAGGGTCAGGTGGGGCCAACGTCCTGACTTTC

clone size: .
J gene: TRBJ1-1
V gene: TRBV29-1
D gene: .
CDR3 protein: CSVKLRGTNTEAFF
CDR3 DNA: TGCAGCGTGAAGCTCAGGGGTACGAACACTGAAGCTTTCTTT

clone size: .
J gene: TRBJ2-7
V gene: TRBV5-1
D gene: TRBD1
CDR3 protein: CASSWKDRDYEQYF
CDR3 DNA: TGCGCCAGCAGCTGGAAGGACAGGGACTACGAGCAGTACTTC

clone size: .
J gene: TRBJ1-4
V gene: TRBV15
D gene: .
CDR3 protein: CATSRLATAQRKLFF
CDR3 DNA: TGTGCCACCAGCAGACTCGCGACAGCCCAACGAAAACTGTTTTTT

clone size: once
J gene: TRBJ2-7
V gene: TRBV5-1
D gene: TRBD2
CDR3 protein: CASSPGWREGRGEQYF
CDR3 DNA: TGCGCCAGCAGCCCAGGGTGGCGGGAGGGCCGGGGCGAGCAGTACTTC

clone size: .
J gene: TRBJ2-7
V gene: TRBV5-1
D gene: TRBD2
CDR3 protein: CASSLAPLAGGPVEQYF
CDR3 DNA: TGCGCCAGCAGCTTGGCCCCACTAGCGGGAGGGCCGGTCGAGCAGTACTTC

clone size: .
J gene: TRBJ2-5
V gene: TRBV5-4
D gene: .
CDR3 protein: CASSPGSSAETQYF
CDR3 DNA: TGTGCCAGCAGCCCCGGCTCGTCAGCGGAGACCCAGTACTTC

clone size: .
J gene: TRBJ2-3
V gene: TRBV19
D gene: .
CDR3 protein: CASSVLHGTDTQYF
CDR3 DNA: TGTGCCAGTAGTGTACTACACGGAACAGATACGCAGTATTTT

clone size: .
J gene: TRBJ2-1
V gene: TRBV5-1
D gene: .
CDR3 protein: CASSPGTYNEQFF
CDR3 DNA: TGCGCCAGCAGCCCCGGGACCTACAATGAGCAGTTCTTC

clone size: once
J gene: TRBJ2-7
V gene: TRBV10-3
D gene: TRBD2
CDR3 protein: CAISEGAGVVKQYF
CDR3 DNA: TGTGCCATCAGTGAAGGAGCGGGAGTTGTGAAGCAGTACTTC

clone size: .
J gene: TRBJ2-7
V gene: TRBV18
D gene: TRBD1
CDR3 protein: CASSSIGQGSYEQYF
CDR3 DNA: TGTGCCAGCTCATCAATCGGACAGGGATCCTACGAGCAGTACTTC

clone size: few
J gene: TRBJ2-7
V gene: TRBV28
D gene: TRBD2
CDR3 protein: CARAGEEQYF
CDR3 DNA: TGTGCCAGGGCGGGGGAGGAGCAGTACTTC

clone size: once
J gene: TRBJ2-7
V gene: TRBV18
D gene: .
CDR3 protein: CASSPSSEAYEQYF
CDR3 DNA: TGTGCCAGCTCACCCTCTAGCGAGGCCTACGAGCAGTACTTC

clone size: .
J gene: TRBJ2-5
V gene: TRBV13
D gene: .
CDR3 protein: CASSLAGVTEETQYF
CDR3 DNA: TGTGCCAGCAGCTTAGCAGGGGTTACTGAAGAGACCCAGTACTTC

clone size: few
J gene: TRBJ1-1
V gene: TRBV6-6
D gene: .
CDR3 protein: CASSWRSDTEAFF
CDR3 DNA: TGTGCCAGCAGTTGGCGGTCGGACACTGAAGCTTTCTTT

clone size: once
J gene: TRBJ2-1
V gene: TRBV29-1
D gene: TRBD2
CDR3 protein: CSVTTSGSFNEQFF
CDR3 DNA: TGCAGCGTTACGACTAGCGGGAGCTTCAATGAGCAGTTCTTC

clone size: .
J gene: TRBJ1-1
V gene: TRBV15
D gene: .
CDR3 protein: CATSRDQGEAAFF
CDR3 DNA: TGTGCCACCAGCAGAGATCAGGGCGAGGCAGCTTTCTTT

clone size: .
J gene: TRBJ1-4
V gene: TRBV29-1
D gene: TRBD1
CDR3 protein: CSARQGPNEKLFF
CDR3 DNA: TGCAGCGCCCGACAGGGACCAAATGAAAAACTGTTTTTT

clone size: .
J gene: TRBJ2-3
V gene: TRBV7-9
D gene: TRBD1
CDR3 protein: CASSLQGVESDTQYF
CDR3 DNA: TGTGCCAGCAGCTTACAGGGGGTAGAATCAGATACGCAGTATTTT